In this sample, the clone carrying this TCR beta chain turned up a few times. Its matching antigen is unknown. Every individual TCR cDNA molecule carried its own unique molecular identifier, which allowed correction of PCR and sequencing errors. One entry per CDR3 protein results from TCRdb running MiXCR on the 5' RACE reads. The sample contains roughly 6,000 distinct CDR3 sequences, 16% of which appear only once. The length of the CDR3 is 13 residues. Germline CDR1 is SGHRS and CDR2 is YFSETQ. Trimming took 3 bases from V and 4 from J, leaving 10 bases between them. Described time point: sample taken at primary tumor resection. Samples were donated by 72 untreated early-stage non-small cell lung cancer patients. Whole RNA from tumor, nontumor lung or frozen PBMC was sequenced unsorted. The source of the sample is a study of spatial heterogeneity in lung cancer. Findings and limits, study-wide: Tumoral mutation counts were tracked by counts of expanded intratumoral alpha and beta TCRs. There was tracking of ubiquitous and regional nonsynonymous mutations by the respective counts of ubiquitous and regional expanded TCRs.

The clonotype was recovered from a male donor with early-stage non-small cell lung cancer. The material sequenced was lung tumor tissue, taken at surgery. The chain carries TRBV5-1 and TRBJ2-5, with no clear D. The CDR3 DNA follows: TGCGCCAGCAGCTGGGAAGGGTCAGAGACCCAGTACTTC. It is translated as CASSWEGSETQYF.